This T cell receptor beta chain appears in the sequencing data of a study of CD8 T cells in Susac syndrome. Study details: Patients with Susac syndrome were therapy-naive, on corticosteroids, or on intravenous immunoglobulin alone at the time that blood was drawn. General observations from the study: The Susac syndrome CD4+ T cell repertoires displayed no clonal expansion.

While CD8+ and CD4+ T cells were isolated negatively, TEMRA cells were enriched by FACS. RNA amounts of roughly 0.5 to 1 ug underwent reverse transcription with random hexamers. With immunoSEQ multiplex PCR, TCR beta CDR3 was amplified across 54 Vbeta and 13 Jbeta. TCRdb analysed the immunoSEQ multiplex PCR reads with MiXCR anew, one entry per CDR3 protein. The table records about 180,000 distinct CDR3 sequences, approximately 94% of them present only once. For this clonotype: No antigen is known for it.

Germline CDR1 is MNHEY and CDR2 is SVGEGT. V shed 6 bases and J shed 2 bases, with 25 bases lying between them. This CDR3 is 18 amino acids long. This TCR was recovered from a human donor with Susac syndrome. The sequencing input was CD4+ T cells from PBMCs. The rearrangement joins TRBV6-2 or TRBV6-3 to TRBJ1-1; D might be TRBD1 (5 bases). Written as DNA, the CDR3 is TGTGCCAGCAGAGGGGTAATGAACAGGTTCGTGGAAAACACTGAAGCTTTCTTT. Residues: CASRGVMNRFVENTEAFF.